Included here is one T cell receptor (beta chain) sequence, with context. Its antigen target is currently unknown. There are no base qualities to consult, and no much larger clone falls within one base. The cohort comprised hundreds of healthy bone marrow donors. Cohort members were all nominally healthy when sampled, although unrecorded immune exposures were likely present. The donor was CMV seronegative and belonged to the group of 350 or so seronegative cohort members. A peripheral blood sample was collected from each donor, and TCR beta sequencing was performed on peripheral blood mononuclear cells. The Qiagen DNeasy Blood Extraction Kit was used to extract genomic DNA from the blood cell samples. V and J lose 7 bases and 2 bases, and a span of 6 bases separates them. CDR1 MDHEN and CDR2 SYDVKM are derived from the germline V gene. Including the terminal cysteine and phenylalanine, the CDR3 comprises 11 residues. Left in the record is the CDR3 DNA by itself, 33 bases read in frame from the first base.

The sample belongs to a study of cytomegalovirus exposure and HLA in healthy donors (dated 2017 in TCRdb). For context, the study as a whole: According to an earlier analysis of a few hundred of the donors, about 179 million T cells yielded roughly 100 million unique TCR beta sequences and more than 250 Gb of sequence data. An early release that covered 500 to 800 HLA-typed donors contained approximately 300 gigabases of sequencing data and some 87 million unique TCR sequences. Of the roughly 390 genotyped donors, over 70% fell in the genetic ancestry cluster associated with self-reported Caucasian donors. The study aimed to test whether signatures of past pathogen exposure could be identified by cataloging public T cell receptors. The study profiled the T cell repertoires of approximately 700 subjects by immunosequencing and related them to cytomegalovirus serostatus. Besides the first cohort of roughly 640 subjects, a separate validation cohort made up of 120 different subjects was used. High-throughput TCR immunosequencing, statistical association of individual TCRs with disease status, and machine learning were combined to predict cytomegalovirus infection status. A later analysis re-analyzed previously published TCR beta repertoires from 550 to 700 donors and added high-resolution HLA genotyping to study TCR occurrence patterns. In the later analysis, no new phenotypic data were used to find candidate immune exposures; instead, reliance was placed on TCR beta sequences and their occurrence across donors. To decide whether each TCR beta V gene segment behaved as functional or pseudogenic, an earlier analysis of some 580 of the donors relied on high-throughput TCR beta sequencing. Alongside the repertoire data, information on donor age, sex, ethnicity and CMV serostatus was compiled. A later genetic analysis took genome-wide SNP genotypes for about 60% of the roughly 670 donors and used that subset as a discovery cohort. All discovery cohort repertoires had been generated on a single sequencing platform. HLA typing included class I and class II loci at four-digit resolution. Typing coverage differed by locus: A, B, C, DRB1 and DQB1 were typed in roughly 629-630 donors, DQA1 in approximately 520, DPA1 in around 610, and DPB1 in 472. Roughly 5 DR-DQ haplotypes were handled as single units for association and clustering, since linkage in the cohort was strong. Across some 400 genotyped donors of the cohort, an average of approximately 200,000 unique TCR beta nucleotide sequences per donor were sequenced, and approximately 17% of those sequences were non-productive. Summary of the overall study and its limitations: In vitro tests confirmed that a few of the cytomegalovirus-associated TCR beta chains recognize cytomegalovirus antigens. Across donors, most TCR sequences were observed very rarely, whereas some public TCRs were present in many individuals. In this cohort, only TCR beta chains were sequenced, and detectable features were limited by the absence of alpha or paired-chain data. Specific HLA alleles were associated with about 17,000 TCR beta sequences at a false discovery rate of 0.05 in a later analysis. A later analysis found that HLA-associated TCR beta chains were more clonally expanded and had lower generation probabilities than equally common non-associated chains. According to a later analysis, most CMV-associated TCR beta chains appeared to be HLA-restricted, and the HLA associations seemed to be driven largely by CMV exposure. Because some donors lacked HLA typing at each locus, the association tests relied only on the typed subset. Linkage disequilibrium might explain the correlated functional status among segregating V segments, but an unknown experimental factor could not be excluded. A cluster of highly shared sequence variants was judged likely to represent a technical artifact of the sequencing pipeline. In both the original and validation cohorts, the classifier was reported to diagnose cytomegalovirus status with high specificity and sensitivity. In a later genetic analysis, a missense DCLRE1C variant was associated with V-gene and J-gene trimming of TCR beta chains, and the association was replicated in an independent cohort. When HLA alleles, especially DR and DQ, strongly co-occurred, TCR associations were difficult to assign to individual alleles. An earlier analysis of approximately 530 of the donors showed that most TCR beta V segments appeared in productive rearrangements either about 87% or about 30% of the time, which broadly matched IMGT annotations. It was suggested by the authors that the approach could potentially be generalized to other disease states and immunological phenotypes. A later genetic analysis reported fewer N-insertions in productive TCRs among donors in an Asian-associated ancestry cluster than the approximately 700-donor mean. CMV serostatus was the only immune exposure information available for the cohort. According to a later analysis, TCR association rates differed among HLA loci, with DRB1 alleles showing the most associated TCRs and HLA-C alleles showing the fewest. Some IMGT-functional V segments, including TRBV6-2 and TRBV6-3, could not be told apart with the 87-base-pair reads, so those segments were excluded. According to a later analysis, parvovirus B19, influenza, CMV and Epstein-Barr virus appeared linked to several top co-occurrence clusters. Roughly uniform sequencing depth across donors was assumed in presence/absence analyses, although this assumption may not hold. A further reported finding was that TCR beta sequences accurately predicted the HLA-A and HLA-B alleles for most subjects in the first cohort. Because counts were too low, roughly 18 rarely observed V segments, including chromosome 9 orphons, were left out of the earlier analysis of 587 of the donors. In the study, roughly 160 TCR beta chains were listed as associated with cytomegalovirus.

Receptor libraries were prepared by the immunoSEQ multiplex PCR assay. The multiplex PCR relied on a mix of 60 forward primers for TCR Vbeta segments and 13 reverse primers for TCR Jbeta segments. The CDR3 region of rearranged TCR beta genes was amplified from genomic DNA by a multiplex PCR assay. The amplified TCR beta libraries were sequenced on the Illumina HiSeq System as 87-base-pair reads. The published analysis was carried out like this. A later analysis tallied 80 million to 95 million unique TCR beta chains across the 640 or so repertoires, and some 12 million of those chains were shared by two or more donors. To remove PCR and sequencing errors, raw reads were error-corrected and collapsed into unique sequences using a nearest-neighbor algorithm that merged closely related sequences. CDR3 sequences were aligned to IMGT reference sequences to assign V, D and J gene segments. For a sequence to be retained, at least a six-nucleotide match to both a V gene segment and a J gene segment was required. Rearrangements were called productive when the CDR3 lacked stop codons and stayed in frame with V and J; all others were non-productive. CDR3 was defined by IMGT convention, running from the second conserved V-encoded cysteine to the conserved J-encoded phenylalanine. The earlier analysis of some 600 of the donors excluded sequences that lacked an unambiguous match to a single V gene segment. In an earlier analysis of several hundred of the donors, V segments were called functional above 56.7% productive rearrangements and were called segregating when the between-donor standard deviation exceeded 5%. A statistical classification framework was built to diagnose cytomegalovirus status from the catalog of TCR beta chain sequences. V and J gene assignment, in a later analysis, came from comparing TCR nucleotide sequences with IMGT/GENE-DB human TR gene sequences. Using the TCRdist pipeline, a later analysis assigned CDR3 sequences along with most-parsimonious VDJ recombination scenarios. In a later analysis, every TCR beta chain was defined by the combination of its CDR3 amino acid sequence and its V-gene family, and reads without a unique V-gene family were dropped. As a way to deal with suspected cross-contamination and a sequencing artifact, a later analysis dropped nearly 600 nucleotide sequences that were highly shared and had low generation probability. In a later analysis, a clonal expansion index for each public chain was calculated from normalized within-repertoire ranks of inferred template counts. In a later analysis, generation probabilities were computed with a VDJ recombination model fitted to out-of-frame rearrangements, and the resulting probabilities were checked against IGoR. A later analysis scored TCR-TCR, TCR-HLA and TCR-CMV co-occurrence with hypergeometric tests, applying a repertoire-size bias correction to TCR pairs. To estimate false discovery rates, a later analysis permuted the HLA or CMV assignments 20 times. A later analysis grouped co-occurring TCRs with DBSCAN, adding TCRdist sequence similarity when clustering within HLA-allele-positive subsets. Repertoires with fewer than 30,000 or more than 120,000 public chains, plus five repertoires with anomalous nucleotide sharing, were excluded from co-occurrence clustering. The table comes from immuneACCESS by way of TCRdb, which keeps in-frame sequences with V and J called. Part of the clones is missing from these tables; in studies checked, under half for an unresolved V gene and the rest for unknown reasons. V, J and clone size derive from that table, while D and trimming were established from the DNA sequence. Counted in this sample were 150,000 to 200,000 clones; around 79% of them appeared once. The ten largest account for approximately 0.7% of the sample.

This sequence originates from a woman aged 40 to 49 in good health and CMV-seronegative. The sample comprised PBMCs. Rearrangement joined TRBV28 to TRBJ2-7; TRBD2 might be the D gene, on 5 matching bases. Here is the DNA: TGTGCCAGCACGGGGACCTACGAGCAGTACTTC. Its protein is CASTGTYEQYF.